The source of this T cell receptor (beta chain) is a study of radiotherapy plus CTLA-4 blockade in lung cancer. Study information: Around a sixth of patients responded objectively, and about 30% achieved disease control. Whole-study results and caveats: Clones of tumor-derived TCRs expanded in blood after radiotherapy plus ipilimumab. Interferon-beta and early blood T cell clone dynamics reportedly predicted response best.

Treatment of patients with chemo-refractory metastatic non-small-cell lung cancer consisted of focal radiation plus CTLA-4 blockade with ipilimumab. This clone was found once. Its target is not known. The germline CDR1 and CDR2 sequences are SGDLS and YYNGEE. The CDR3 spans 14 residues. Trimming removed 4 bases from V and 0 bases from J, with 8 bases in between. The assay was immunoSEQ multiplex PCR, and TCRdb's table has in-frame clones only and misses some. The sample yields tens of thousands of clones, 60% to 85% seen once. The TCR comes from a human donor with non-small cell lung cancer who had a partial response to radiotherapy plus ipilimumab. Some clones in this sample may be carry-over from other donors' samples. Sequenced here: peripheral blood, sampled from a patient treated with radiotherapy plus ipilimumab. The gene calls are TRBV9 and TRBJ1-3; no definite D call. The chain's CDR3 is CASSSQNSGNTIYF. The CDR3, as DNA: TGTGCCAGCAGCTCCCAAAACTCTGGAAACACCATATATTTT. Combining the CDR3 with reference TRBV9 and TRBJ1-3 gives the whole variable domain DSGVTQTPKHLITATGQRVTLRCSPRSGDLSVYWYQQSLDQGLQFLIQYYNGEERAKGNILERFSAQQFPDLHSELNLSSLELGDSALYFCASSSQNSGNTIYFGEGSWLTVV.